Listed here are 6 T cell receptor beta chains from one sample, sequenced in a study of CD8 T cells in Susac syndrome. Random hexamers were used to reverse transcribe 0.5 to 1 ug of RNA. Using its own MiXCR run on the immunoSEQ multiplex PCR reads, TCRdb lists one record per CDR3 protein. The sample lists about 190,000 distinct CDR3 sequences, about 93% occurring once. Sequenced material: CD4+ T cells from PBMCs. These receptors came from a human donor in good health.

V is TRBV5-6 and J is TRBJ1-2; 7 nucleotides align to TRBD1. Trimming took 5 bases from V and 0 from J; bases not matched to a gene: 7. The CDR3 loop spans 15 amino acids. Germline V gene lookup returns CDR1 SGHDT and CDR2 YYEEEE. CDR3 nucleotides: TGTGCCAGCAGTAAAACAGGGGTAGCTAACTATGGCTACACCTTC. Amino acid sequence: CASSKTGVANYGYTF.

The CDR3 protein is CASSAPAVPIQYF. Here the CDR3 DNA reads TGTGCCAGCAGCGCCCCGGCTGTCCCAATTCAGTACTTC. The chain couples TRBV28 to TRBJ2-4; no clear D. The CDR3 covers 13 residues. The germline V and J ends were trimmed by 6 bases and 10 bases, with 16 bases remaining between them. Per germline, CDR1 MDHEN and CDR2 SYDVKM. The full variable domain, in which reference TRBV28 and TRBJ2-4 provide the parts outside the CDR3, is DVKVTQSSRYLVKRTGEKVFLECVQDMDHENMFWYRQDPGLGLRLIYFSYDVKMKEKGDIPEGYSVSREKKERFSLILESASTNQTSMYLCASSAPAVPIQYFGAGTRLSVL.

The chain couples TRBV25-1 to TRBJ2-7, with 8 nucleotides matching TRBD1. The CDR3 covers 15 residues. V trimming: 6 bases; J trimming: 0 bases; junction bases outside the gene matches: 7. The V gene's germline CDR1 is MGHDK and CDR2 SYGVNS. CDR3 loop: CASSDRGKASYEQYF. The CDR3 coding sequence is TGTGCCAGCAGCGACAGGGGTAAAGCCTCCTACGAGCAGTACTTC.

V usage is TRBV5-1 and J usage is TRBJ2-7; perhaps TRBD1 as D (6 bases). V was shortened by 0 bases and J by 3 bases, with 7 bases between the two germline ends. Germline V gene sequence: CDR1 SGHRS, CDR2 YFSETQ. This CDR3 is 13 amino acids long. CDR3 in DNA: TGCGCCAGCAGCTTGGTGACAGGCTACGAGCAGTACTTC. As protein: CASSLVTGYEQYF.

This chain connects TRBV6-1 to TRBJ2-1; possibly TRBD1 or TRBD2 for D (6 bases each). CDR1 and CDR2 (germline): MNHNS, SASEGT. The CDR3 has 14 amino acids. The ends were cut back, 9 bases at V and 5 bases at J, with 17 bases in the middle. The CDR3 DNA sequence: TGTGCCAGTCGAGGGCCAAGGGGGGACAATGAGCAGTTCTTC. Translated: CASRGPRGDNEQFF.

The V gene is TRBV20-1, the J gene TRBJ2-1; 10 nucleotides align to TRBD2. CDR3 length: 16 amino acids. Germline CDR1 and CDR2: DFQATT and SNEGSKA (reference sequence). With V trimmed by 5 bases and J by 8 bases, 15 bases remained unmatched. Here the CDR3 reads CSAGRQGAGGLDEQFF. In DNA form, the CDR3 reads TGCAGTGCTGGCCGCCAGGGAGCGGGGGGGCTCGATGAGCAGTTCTTC.